One and the same sample provided the 29 T cell receptor beta chains below, sequenced in a study of T cells in Graves' hyperthyroidism and ophthalmopathy (dated by TCRdb to the late 2010s). Library preparation employed multiplex PCR. Sequencing was performed on an Illumina HiSeq 2000. The TCR beta CDR3 regions were amplified from the RNA transcripts. A first-round RT-PCR of the TCR CDR3 used the HTBI primer set with the Qiagen OneStep RT-PCR kit. Starting from the raw public reads, TCRdb applied fastp trimming at Q25, assembled clones with MiXCR and retained in-frame beta chains. Each CDR3 protein appears once, grouped with its most common genes and DNA. This sample holds approximately 400,000 distinct CDR3 sequences; around 15% were observed only once. Around 28% of the sample comes from the top ten. The sequenced sample consisted of blood. These receptors all come from a middle-aged man with Graves' ophthalmopathy.

This chain links TRBV30 with TRBJ1-5; TRBD1 might be the D (5 bases). The CDR3 is 12 residues long. V was pared by 7 bases and J by 5 bases, with 12 bases between. Germline CDR1 and CDR2: GTSNPN and SVGIG (reference sequence). DNA for the CDR3: TGTGCCTACTCCAGGGCTGATCAGCCCCAGCATTTT. Translating it yields CAYSRADQPQHF.

The V call is TRBV6-2 or TRBV6-3, the J call TRBJ2-5, with D unresolved. V dropped 4 bases and J dropped 4 bases, with 16 bases sitting between them. There are 15 residues in the CDR3. CDR1 MNHEY and CDR2 SVGEGT come from the germline V gene. The CDR3 loop reads CASSSGQSLGETQYF. In DNA, the CDR3 is TGTGCCAGCAGTTCGGGTCAATCCCTGGGAGAGACCCAGTACTTC.

In this sample, this clonotype turned up many times. The gene calls are TRBV5-1 and TRBJ1-3, with D unclear. Trimming took off 4 bases at V and 1 base at J, with 15 bases between the two ends. Germline V CDR1 and CDR2: SGHRS, YFSETQ. CDR3 size: 16 residues. CDR3 coding DNA: TGCGCCAGCAGCACCGTTTCTGGAGGGTCTGGAAACACCATATATTTT. Translated, it gives CASSTVSGGSGNTIYF.

This clonotype came up many times. V gene TRBV5-6 combines with J gene TRBJ2-5; 7 positions agree with TRBD2. The V segment lost 2 bases and the J segment 8 bases; nucleotides outside the gene matches: 12. CDR1 is SGHDT, CDR2 YYEEEE, per germline. The CDR3 totals 15 residues. The CDR3 DNA reads TGTGCCAGCAGCTTCAGGGCTAGCGGAGCGCGTACCCAGTACTTC. Translation gives CASSFRASGARTQYF.

This clonotype was counted between two and nine times. V usage is TRBV10-3 and J usage is TRBJ2-4; D call uncertain. CDR1 ENHRY and CDR2 SYGVKD come from the germline V gene. The V and J ends lost 6 bases and 8 bases respectively, with 14 bases between them. This CDR3 is built from 13 residues. The CDR3 region has the DNA TGTGCCATCAGCGATAATACGGTGGACATTCAGTACTTC. Translated, it gives CAISDNTVDIQYF.

The chain carries TRBV14 and TRBJ1-1; weak D call: TRBD1 (6 bases). Between the trimmed V and J ends, which lost 6 bases and 2 bases, there was a span of 16 bases. Germline CDR1 SGHDN, CDR2 FVKESK. This CDR3 is 15 amino acids long. CDR3 DNA: TGTGCCAGCAGGCCCCTAGACAGGACAAACACTGAAGCTTTCTTT. As protein: CASRPLDRTNTEAFF. The whole variable domain, remainder taken from reference TRBV14 and TRBJ1-1, is EAGVTQFPSHSVIEKGQTVTLRCDPISGHDNLYWYRRVMGKEIKFLLHFVKESKQDESGMPNNRFLAERTGGTYSTLKVQPAELEDSGVYFCASRPLDRTNTEAFFGQGTRLTVV.

This clonotype has more than one count but fewer than ten. The chain is built from TRBV2 and TRBJ2-5, with D perhaps assigned TRBD1 or TRBD2 (5 bases each). Trimming shortened V by 6 bases and J by 5 bases, and 16 bases separated the two germline ends. Looked up from germline, CDR1 is SNHLY and CDR2 is FYNNEI. CDR3 length: 14 amino acids. CDR3 sequence reads: CASRGDGGLETQYF. The CDR3 DNA is TGTGCCAGCAGGGGAGATGGGGGTTTGGAGACCCAGTACTTC.

The chain carries TRBV12-3 or TRBV12-4 and TRBJ2-2; D remains ambiguous. The germline V and J ends were trimmed by 6 bases and 2 bases, with 7 bases remaining between them. This CDR3 is built from 13 residues. CDR3 nucleotide sequence: TGTGCCAGCAGAGCCGGAAACACCGGGGAGCTGTTTTTT. Residues: CASRAGNTGELFF.

This clonotype was detected a few times. The chain employs TRBV18 and TRBJ1-6; 9 nucleotides agree with TRBD1. V shed 3 bases and J 7 bases; nucleotides not matched to a gene: 4. CDR1 is KGHSH and CDR2 is LQKENI in the germline V gene. This CDR3 contains 15 residues. CDR3 residues: CASSPDRGWNSPLHF. In DNA form, the CDR3 reads TGTGCCAGCTCACCCGACAGGGGGTGGAATTCACCCCTCCACTTT.

The chain links TRBV3-1 to TRBJ2-2, with 8 bases that match TRBD2. The V gene's germline CDR1 is LGHDT and CDR2 YNNKEL (reference sequence). V lost 2 bases, J lost 3 bases, and 11 bases stayed unmatched. The CDR3 covers 18 residues. CDR3: CASSQRAGAGPYTGELFF. The CDR3 DNA follows: TGTGCCAGCAGCCAAAGAGCGGGGGCGGGCCCATACACCGGGGAGCTGTTTTTT.

V usage is TRBV6-2 or TRBV6-3 and J usage is TRBJ2-1; TRBD1 aligns across 9 bases. With V trimmed by 6 bases and J by 1 base, 13 bases remained unmatched. Germline CDR1 reads MNHEY; CDR2 reads SVGEGT. CDR3 length: 18 residues. The CDR3 reads CASSKRIGQGSSYNEQFF. In DNA form, the CDR3 reads TGTGCCAGCAGCAAACGAATCGGACAGGGGAGTTCCTACAATGAGCAGTTCTTC.

Ten or more counts support this clonotype. The genes are TRBV27 and TRBJ2-1; perhaps TRBD2 as D (5 bases). Per the germline V gene, CDR1 is MNHEY and CDR2 is SMNVEV (reference sequence). This CDR3 has 12 residues. Trimming took 3 bases from V and 9 from J, leaving 9 bases between them. The CDR3 sequence is CASSFISGEQFF. DNA for the CDR3: TGTGCCAGCAGTTTCATCAGCGGTGAGCAGTTCTTC.

This rearrangement joins TRBV6-2 or TRBV6-3 to TRBJ1-1; the D gene is possibly TRBD1 (6 bases). In germline, CDR1 is MNHEY, CDR2 SVGEGT. The V end lost 4 bases, the J end lost 6 bases, and 15 bases lay between the germline ends. The CDR3 contains 14 residues. In DNA, the CDR3 is TGTGCCAGCAGTTCCTTCACAGGGTACCCTGAAGCTTTCTTT. It yields the protein CASSSFTGYPEAFF.

This clonotype was recorded a few times. The chain links TRBV6-2 or TRBV6-3 to TRBJ1-2, with D unresolved. Germline V gene data show CDR1 as MNHEY and CDR2 as SVGEGT. Trimming pared 5 bases from V and 0 bases from J, leaving 10 bases between. The CDR3 extends over 14 amino acids. The CDR3: CASSIGRTNYGYTF. The DNA of the CDR3 is TGTGCCAGCAGTATAGGGAGAACTAACTATGGCTACACCTTC.

This clonotype was seen a handful of times. The chain is built from TRBV6-2 or TRBV6-3 and TRBJ2-3, with TRBD2 matching over 9 bases. Germline lookup yields CDR1 MNHEY and CDR2 SVGEGT. J lost 6 bases, V lost 1 base, and 8 bases had no gene match. There are 16 residues in the CDR3. CDR3 nucleotide sequence: TGTGCCAGCAGTTACTTGGCGGGAGGGCCATCGGATACGCAGTATTTT. Its translation is CASSYLAGGPSDTQYF.

There are a few counts of this clonotype. An end of the junction does not agree with germline; a read error may underlie this. The V call is TRBV7-8, the J call TRBJ1-5; unclear D gene. This CDR3 region has 18 residues. In germline, CDR1 is SGHVS, CDR2 FQNEAQ. The CDR3 coding sequence is TGTGCCAGCAGCTTTAGCCCCGTCGGCAGGAGTAGCAGTCAGCCCCAGCATTTT. This encodes CASSFSPVGRSSSQPQHF. Drawing the rest from reference TRBV7-8 and TRBJ1-5, the complete variable domain is GAGVSQSPRYKVAKRGQDVALRCDPISGHVSLFWYQQALGQGPEFLTYFQNEAQLDKSGLPSDRFFAERPEGSVSTLKIQRTQQEDSAVYLCASSFSPVGRSSSQPQHFGDGTRLSIL.

This clonotype has at least ten counts. The chain is built from TRBV29-1 and TRBJ2-7; D is unclear. V was cut by 0 bases and J by 1 base, with 13 bases left in between. The CDR3 contains 15 residues. From germline, CDR1 is SQVTM and CDR2 ANQGSEA. CDR3 nucleotide sequence: TGCAGCGTTGAAGATCCCGAGTGGGGTTCCTACGAGCAGTACTTC. Its translation is CSVEDPEWGSYEQYF.

This clonotype occurred many times. CDR3 sequence reads: CASSPRQVAEQYF. For the CDR3, the DNA is TGTGCCAGCAGCCCCCGCCAGGTCGCCGAGCAGTACTTC. J is TRBJ2-7 and V is TRBV14; D not certain. The CDR3 is 13 residues long. The germline CDR1 and CDR2 sequences are SGHDN and FVKESK. The V end lost 4 bases, the J end lost 6 bases, and 13 bases lay between the germline ends.

This clonotype was detected ten times or more. The junction and the germline gene differ at one end; a read error may be behind it. The V gene is TRBV29-1, the J gene TRBJ2-1; 10 nucleotides match TRBD2. CDR1 SQVTM and CDR2 ANQGSEA come from the germline V gene. The CDR3 has 15 residues. Here the CDR3 DNA reads TGCAGCGTGGAAGGGTTGCTAGCGGGAGAGAATGAGCAGTTCTTC. This translates into CSVEGLLAGENEQFF.

In this sample, this clonotype turned up many times. The gene calls are TRBV5-1 and TRBJ2-2; 11 bases agree with TRBD2. Trimming removed 5 bases from V and 1 base from J; junction bases left unmatched: 7. The CDR3 length is 17 residues. Per the germline V gene, CDR1 is SGHRS and CDR2 is YFSETQ. CDR3 nucleotide sequence: TGCGCCAGCAGGACAGGGACTAGCGGAAAGAACACCGGGGAGCTGTTTTTT. It translates to CASRTGTSGKNTGELFF.

In its sample, this clonotype was seen many times. V and J are TRBV11-2 and TRBJ2-1; D call uncertain. Germline assignment: CDR1 SGHAT and CDR2 FQNNGV. Deletions cut 5 bases from V and 5 bases from J, with 16 bases between. The CDR3 sequence is 15 residues long. CDR3 DNA sequence: TGTGCCAGCAGCGCACAGCCCACGCAAGACAATGAGCAGTTCTTC. Its translation is CASSAQPTQDNEQFF.

This clonotype appeared a few times. This chain connects TRBV7-8 to TRBJ1-4; D remains unclear. V lost 9 bases and J 6 bases, leaving 14 bases between the germline ends. CDR3 size: 13 residues. Germline values: CDR1 SGHVS, CDR2 FQNEAQ. The CDR3 nucleotides are TGTGCCAGTAGGAGGGCCGGGGATGAAAAACTGTTTTTT. Its translation is CASRRAGDEKLFF.

This clonotype was counted at least ten times. The chain recombines TRBV3-1 with TRBJ1-5, with a possible D match to TRBD1 (5 bases). Trimming pared 4 bases from V and 1 base from J, leaving 17 bases between. CDR1 is LGHDT, CDR2 YNNKEL, per germline (reference sequence). The CDR3 length is 17 residues. Written as DNA, the CDR3 is TGTGCCAGCAGCCTAGGAGCAGGGAAAACGAGCAATCAGCCCCAGCATTTT. This codes for CASSLGAGKTSNQPQHF.

The chain links TRBV19 to TRBJ1-1, with D possibly being TRBD1 (5 bases). Germline V gives CDR1 LNHDA, CDR2 SQIVND (reference sequence). CDR3 size: 13 residues. V lost 3 bases, J lost 8 bases, and 13 bases lay in between. Here the CDR3 reads CASSMQRSGEAFF. The CDR3 DNA sequence: TGTGCCAGTAGTATGCAACGATCAGGGGAAGCTTTCTTT.

The table lists this clonotype with many counts. The V gene is TRBV12-5, the J gene TRBJ2-7; 10 bases are shared with TRBD1. Germline assignment: CDR1 LGHNT and CDR2 FRNRAP. The CDR3 runs to 13 residues. The V segment lost 7 bases and the J segment 6 bases; nucleotides outside the gene matches: 6. The CDR3 DNA is TGTGCTAGTGCCACCGGGACAGGGGTCGAGCAGTACTTC. Translated: CASATGTGVEQYF.

This chain links TRBV25-1 with TRBJ2-5; either TRBD1 or TRBD2 may supply D (6 bases each). The CDR3 consists of 15 residues. V lost 8 bases, J lost 6 bases, and 22 bases lay in between. Per germline, CDR1 MGHDK and CDR2 SYGVNS. This CDR3 reads CASAIGSGRDKTQYF. CDR3 nucleotide sequence: TGTGCCAGCGCGATAGGCTCGGGGCGGGACAAGACCCAGTACTTC.

This clonotype was detected only a few times. The CDR3 DNA reads as TGCGCCAGCGCACTAGCGGGAGAGGAGGCCCAGTACTTC. Translating it yields CASALAGEEAQYF. The genes are TRBV5-1 and TRBJ2-5; 11 positions agree with TRBD2. From germline, CDR1 is SGHRS and CDR2 YFSETQ. The CDR3 covers 13 residues. V lost 7 bases, J lost 9 bases, and 8 bases stayed unmatched.

This clonotype came up many times. J is TRBJ2-3 and V is TRBV3-1; 7 nucleotides agree with TRBD2. The CDR3 loop spans 13 amino acids. The V gene's germline CDR1 is LGHDT and CDR2 YNNKEL (reference sequence). Trimming removed 4 bases from V and 6 bases from J; junction bases left unmatched: 4. The CDR3 nucleotides are TGTGCCAGCAGCCGGCGGGAGCGGGATACGCAGTATTTT. Translating it yields CASSRRERDTQYF.

In this sample, this clonotype turned up many times. The chain carries TRBV20-1 and TRBJ2-1; D call uncertain. Trimming took off 7 bases at V and 6 bases at J, with 13 bases between the two ends. This CDR3 has 12 amino acids. Germline V lookup: CDR1 DFQATT, CDR2 SNEGSKA (reference sequence). The CDR3 region has the DNA TGCAGTGGTGGGATCTTCGCCAATGAGCAGTTCTTC. This codes for CSGGIFANEQFF.